This T cell receptor beta chain emerged from a study of T cell responses to AZD1222 COVID-19 vaccine. V lost 3 bases, J lost 0 bases, and 9 bases lay in between. From germline, CDR1 is DFQATT and CDR2 SNEGSKA (reference sequence). The CDR3 has 15 amino acids. TCRdb keeps only in-frame clones here, not all; method: immunoSEQ multiplex PCR. The repertoire has 100,000 to 120,000 clones, roughly 93% of them found once; the top ten carry 2.9%. About this clone: Its antigen is not known.

Study findings and constraints: Scientists sampled the repertoires only once the peak T cell response had passed. White British ancestry dominated among donors, who included more females, and clonal diversity was possibly underestimated. Only 6 or 7 people who got AZD1222 tested seropositive at baseline.

Specimen: peripheral blood, collected 28 days after the second AZD1222 dose. The TCR originated in an adult who received the AZD1222 COVID-19 vaccine. V gene TRBV20-1 combines with J gene TRBJ2-6; no reliable D call. CDR3 DNA sequence: TGCAGTGCTAGTCTAAAGGGCTCTGGGGCCAACGTCCTGACTTTC. Its protein is CSASLKGSGANVLTF.